This record concerns one T cell receptor beta chain sequence. The sample holds one count of this clone. Its cognate antigen has yet to be identified. No much larger clonotype is one base removed from it; base qualities were not supplied. These data come from a study of B cell selection in AIRE deficiency (dated by TCRdb to the late 2010s). At the level of the whole study: Researchers compared TCRbeta repertoires of sorted blood CD4+ conventional T cells and regulatory T cells in AIRE-deficient patients with those in healthy controls. The TCR-sequenced cohort comprised roughly 5 AIRE-deficient APECED patients and roughly 5 healthy control donors.

The immunoSEQ platform was used to sequence the TCRbeta chain. In the original analysis: When conventional T cell repertoires were pooled, patients gave approximately 99,000 distinct in-frame TCRbeta sequences, while healthy donors gave some 1.3x10^5. Treg TCRbeta sequences shared by two or more individuals were defined as public, and these public Treg TCRbeta sequences were subsequently searched for in Tconv repertoires. Differences between groups were assessed by Mann-Whitney U tests with Bonferroni-Dunn correction in GraphPad Prism 7.03. This is the immuneACCESS table as TCRdb keeps it, with only in-frame sequences that have V and J called. A part of the clones is gone; compared with another copy, unresolved V genes explain less than half, and the rest is unexplained. V, J and clone size were drawn from that table, and D and trimming were deduced from the DNA. In all, the sample holds about 25,000 clones, and roughly 96% of those were seen once. Approximately 0.17% of the sample lies in the top ten.

The study at large found these results: Roughly a third of the Treg TCRbeta sequences shared among healthy donors were found in patient Tconv cells, which suggests that Treg-biased clones were diverted into the Tconv compartment. Among some 3,700 shared Treg TCRbeta sequences, 31.6% were shared exclusively by healthy donors and roughly 9% exclusively by patients, which suggests that Treg selection is less efficient in the absence of AIRE. Sequencing covered only TCRbeta chains, and 36.6% of shared healthy-donor Treg sequences were also present in healthy Tconv, possibly due to differing TCRalpha chains. CDR3s were shorter in shared Treg sequences, reflecting a bias toward rearrangements that have few non-templated nucleotide insertions. In terms of TCRBV gene usage, CDR3 length and TCR diversity, Tconv and Treg cells from AIRE-deficient patients looked similar to Tconv and Treg cells from healthy donors.

CD4+CD127+ cells were sorted as the conventional CD4 T cell population. Control samples came from healthy donors unrelated to the patients. A FACSAria flow cytometer was used to sort the Tconv and Treg cells intended for TCRbeta sequencing. The sorted cells went into 5-ml round-bottom polystyrene tubes, and the dry cell pellets were then frozen at -80 degrees C until sequencing. V is reduced by 1 base and J by 0 bases, leaving a spacing of 10 bases between them. In the germline V gene, CDR1 corresponds to KGHSH and CDR2 to LQKENI. From the cysteine through the phenylalanine, the CDR3 covers 16 amino acids. The retained sequence is limited to the CDR3, 48 bases, with the frame set at the first base.

This TCR was recovered from a human donor in good health. Sample: CD4+CD127+ conventional T cells sorted from PBMCs. Recombination linked TRBV18 to TRBJ2-1; the D region may be TRBD1 or TRBD2, each matching 5 bases equally. This receptor carries the CDR3 CASSPLSGTSYNEQFF. The nucleotides are TGTGCCAGCTCACCACTCTCCGGGACCTCCTACAATGAGCAGTTCTTC. The entire variable domain, with the stretches around the CDR3 drawn from the reference TRBV18 and TRBJ2-1 proteins, is NAGVMQNPRHLVRRRGQEARLRCSPMKGHSHVYWYRQLPEEGLKFMVYLQKENIIDESGMPKERFSAEFPKEGPSILRIQQVVRGDSAAYFCASSPLSGTSYNEQFFGPGTRLTVL.